This is a list of T cell receptor beta chains from one sample in a study of shared clonotypes between healthy human individuals. Sequenced by immunoSEQ multiplex PCR; TCRdb stores in-frame clones only, minus some. The sample shows some 2,500,000 clones, 80% to 95% of them seen only once. Sequenced input: naive CD4+ T cells from PBMCs. These receptors were taken from a young man in good health. Some clones in this sample may be carry-over from other donors' samples. CDR3s include the opening cysteine and the closing phenylalanine or tryptophan. Fields, in order: V gene, J gene, D gene, CDR3 protein. A D gene is named only where the DNA matches it firmly.

TRBV23-1	TRBJ1-1	TRBD1	CASRRQGYTEAFF
TRBV7-3	TRBJ2-1	.	CASSLTAGWDNEQFF
TRBV6-1	TRBJ2-5	.	CASSVGGQETQYF
TRBV18	TRBJ1-1	.	CASSPATPEAFF
TRBV11-3	TRBJ2-1	TRBD1	CASSPRTGGREQFF
TRBV28	TRBJ1-5	.	CASSLPRQDARQPQHF
TRBV2	TRBJ1-1	.	CASSRMGLNTEAFF
TRBV5-1	TRBJ2-1	TRBD2	CASKKTTSGSRNEQFF
TRBV28	TRBJ2-7	.	CASSLGGQAYEQYF
TRBV6-4	TRBJ2-2	.	CASSDSGGEVPGELFF
TRBV5-1	TRBJ2-1	TRBD2	CASSPVGTTALNEQFF
TRBV6-1	TRBJ2-5	.	CASSEWTKETQYF
TRBV5-1	TRBJ2-3	.	CASSFRESLTDTQYF
TRBV10-3	TRBJ2-2	.	CATTPVNTGELFF
TRBV5-1	TRBJ1-4	.	CASSFGANEKLFF
TRBV5-6	TRBJ1-1	.	CASSLFGTPTEAFF
TRBV6-6	TRBJ2-5	.	CASSSFTGYQETQYF
TRBV5-1	TRBJ2-1	.	CASTKTLDYEQFF
TRBV7-2	TRBJ1-3	.	CASSLRTVSGNTIYF
TRBV11-3	TRBJ2-1	.	CASSLAGGREQFF
TRBV2	TRBJ2-7	.	CASSEISRTTSEQYF
TRBV2	TRBJ2-1	TRBD2	CASSEAERGVSYNEQFF
TRBV15	TRBJ2-5	.	CATSRDRGKTETQYF
TRBV7-2	TRBJ2-1	.	CASSLLGWGYNEQFF
TRBV5-1	TRBJ1-5	TRBD1	CASSLAGGSQPQHF
TRBV27	TRBJ2-7	.	CASSLRGSYEQYF
TRBV4-2	TRBJ1-2	TRBD1	CASSLTGDGYTF